This TCR beta chain is from a study of blood T cell repertoires in COVID-19. Turning to the study itself: The United States, Italy and Spain were the sources of the acute and convalescent COVID-19 samples. Sources were T cells, B-cell-depleted T cells, or PBMCs; the material itself was cDNA or gDNA.

CDR1 and CDR2 from the germline V gene are KGHSH and LQKENI. The CDR3 runs to 14 residues. V lost 2 bases and J 7 bases, leaving 14 bases between the germline ends. Authors' analysis steps: Reference gene primer amplification gave nucleated cell count estimates. Assay: immunoSEQ multiplex PCR; the TCRdb copy retains only in-frame clones and omits some. From that table come the V and J calls and clone size; the DNA was used to work out D and trimming. The sample carries some 50,000 clones, approximately 87% recorded once. The chain carries TRBV18 and TRBJ1-2; D is unclear. The sequence was obtained from a human donor in a cohort sampled during active COVID-19. Input material: peripheral blood. CDR3 coding DNA: TGTGCCAGCTCACCAAACGAGTACGAGGGTGGCTACACCTTC. Amino acid sequence: CASSPNEYEGGYTF.